The 13 T cell receptor beta chains presented below share a single source sample, sequenced in a study of CD4 and CD8 cells across lung adenocarcinoma regions. In TCRdb, the PCR reads were re-called with MiXCR into one record per CDR3 protein. The repertoire holds around 20,000 distinct CDR3 sequences, with around 50% as singletons. The material sequenced was CD8+ T cells from the center of a lung tumor. The receptors shown here come from a female donor with lung adenocarcinoma. The CD4 and CD8 labels of this study may be unreliable.

In its sample, this clonotype was seen once. The chain has TRBV28 and TRBJ2-5; D unresolved. Germline V gene data show CDR1 as MDHEN and CDR2 as SYDVKM. The length of the CDR3 is 12 residues. Trimming pared 6 bases from V and 5 bases from J, leaving 10 bases between. The CDR3 is CASSVGRETQYF. The CDR3, as DNA: TGTGCCAGCAGCGTGGGTCGGGAGACCCAGTACTTC. Full variable domain (outside the CDR3, taken from reference TRBV28 and TRBJ2-5): DVKVTQSSRYLVKRTGEKVFLECVQDMDHENMFWYRQDPGLGLRLIYFSYDVKMKEKGDIPEGYSVSREKKERFSLILESASTNQTSMYLCASSVGRETQYFGPGTRLLVL.

This clonotype was detected only a few times. The V and J genes are TRBV5-1 and TRBJ1-1; D is ambiguous. The V gene's germline CDR1 is SGHRS and CDR2 YFSETQ. Trimming shortened V by 1 base and J by 1 base, and 11 bases separated the two germline ends. This CDR3 spans 15 amino acids. The DNA for the CDR3 is TGCGCCAGCAGCTTGTCGGGCAGACAGAACACTGAAGCTTTCTTT. It specifies CASSLSGRQNTEAFF. Filled out from reference TRBV5-1 and TRBJ1-1, the complete variable domain reads KAGVTQTPRYLIKTRGQQVTLSCSPISGHRSVSWYQQTPGQGLQFLFEYFSETQRNKGNFPGRFSGRQFSNSRSEMNVSTLELGDSALYLCASSLSGRQNTEAFFGQGTRLTVV.

This clonotype occurred many times. The V call is TRBV7-2, the J call TRBJ2-5; D tentatively fits TRBD1 or TRBD2 (5 bases each). This CDR3 region has 14 residues. With 2 bases removed from V and 4 bases from J, the gap between germline ends came to 11 bases. The germline gives CDR1 SGHTA, CDR2 FQGNSA. The CDR3 coding sequence is TGTGCCAGCAGCTTATTTACCGGGACAGAGACCCAGTACTTC. Amino acid sequence: CASSLFTGTETQYF.

On this clonotype itself: A read error may account for a junction end that differs from germline. The chain carries TRBV7-2 and TRBJ2-4, with D possibly called TRBD1 or TRBD2 (5 bases each). Germline V gene lookup returns CDR1 SGHTA and CDR2 FQGNSA. The CDR3 has 14 amino acids. CDR3 sequence reads: CASTGQGAKNTQYF. The DNA for the CDR3 is TGCGCCAGCACGGGGCAGGGAGCCAAAAATACTCAGTATTTC.

This clonotype has only one observation. The germline gene is not matched at one end of the junction; a read error may be the cause. The V and J genes are TRBV6-1 and TRBJ2-3; D is perhaps TRBD2 (7 bases). Germline V lookup: CDR1 MNHNS, CDR2 SASEGT. CDR3 length: 15 amino acids. The CDR3 sequence: CARGGGGWGKETQYF. The CDR3 DNA reads as TGTGCCAGGGGGGGGGGGGGCTGGGGCAAAGAGACGCAGTATTTC.

J is TRBJ2-1 and V is TRBV6-1; 11 bases agree with TRBD2. The CDR3 spans 14 residues. V gave up 7 bases and J gave up 3 bases; unmatched junction bases: 2. Per the germline V gene, CDR1 is MNHNS and CDR2 is SASEGT. CDR3 coding DNA: TGTGCCAGCACCGGGACTAGCGGCTACAATGAGCAGTTCTTC. Its protein is CASTGTSGYNEQFF.

This clonotype was detected many times. The chain links TRBV6-5 to TRBJ2-5, with unresolved D. This CDR3 comprises 15 residues. V lost 0 bases and J lost 2, with 10 bases in between. CDR1 MNHEY and CDR2 SVGAGI come from the germline V gene. CDR3 residues: CASSYSWQRQETQYF. CDR3 nucleotides: TGTGCCAGCAGTTACTCTTGGCAGCGACAAGAGACCCAGTACTTC.

This clonotype has only a few counts. V is TRBV20-1 and J is TRBJ1-6; perhaps TRBD1 as D (5 bases). V was trimmed by 3 bases and J by 5 bases, leaving 11 bases between them. The germline V gene has CDR1 DFQATT and CDR2 SNEGSKA (reference sequence). This CDR3 is 14 amino acids long. The CDR3 sequence is CSAREGRDNSPLHF. The CDR3 DNA reads TGCAGTGCTAGGGAGGGACGGGATAATTCACCCCTCCACTTT.

By share of the sample, this clonotype is large. The chain employs TRBV10-2 and TRBJ2-5, with 8 bases fitting TRBD2. Unmatched junction bases numbered 10, after V lost 6 bases and J lost 4 bases. CDR3 size: 15 residues. Germline V gives CDR1 WSHSY, CDR2 SAAADI. CDR3 amino acids: CASSRGAGGVETQYF. The CDR3 nucleotides are TGCGCCAGCAGCCGAGGTGCGGGAGGAGTAGAGACCCAGTACTTC.

The chain links TRBV6-5 to TRBJ1-1, with D unresolved. Germline V gene lookup returns CDR1 MNHEY and CDR2 SVGAGI. The CDR3 extends over 13 amino acids. Trimming pared 4 bases from V and 5 bases from J, leaving 11 bases between. The CDR3 sequence: CASSLPGGTEAFF. DNA for the CDR3: TGTGCCAGCAGTTTACCGGGAGGTACTGAAGCTTTCTTT.

This clonotype was seen more than once but under ten times. The chain has TRBV20-1 and TRBJ2-3; either TRBD1 or TRBD2 may supply D (5 bases each). This CDR3 is built from 13 residues. Trimming took off 3 bases at V and 0 bases at J, with 7 bases between the two ends. In germline, CDR1 is DFQATT, CDR2 SNEGSKA (reference sequence). This CDR3 reads CSASGGSTDTQYF. CDR3 in DNA: TGCAGTGCTAGTGGGGGTAGCACAGATACGCAGTATTTT.

With respect to this clonotype: The junction departs from germline at one end; a sequencing error may be responsible. The chain joins TRBV6-1 to TRBJ2-3; D is perhaps TRBD1 (5 bases). Per the germline V gene, CDR1 is MNHNS and CDR2 is SASEGT. CDR3 length equals 14 residues. CDR3 bases: TGTGCCAGCATCCAGGCTAGGGGCACAGATACGCAGTTTTTT. Translation: CASIQARGTDTQFF.

The rearrangement joins TRBV6-1 to TRBJ2-7; perhaps TRBD2 as D (5 bases). This CDR3 has 15 residues. Germline-derived CDR1 and CDR2 are MNHNS and SASEGT. V lost 6 bases to trimming and J lost 4 bases, with 19 bases between them. The chain's CDR3 is CASSPRAGTPYEQYF. CDR3 sequence (DNA): TGTGCCAGCAGCCCACGGGCGGGTACACCGTACGAGCAGTACTTC.